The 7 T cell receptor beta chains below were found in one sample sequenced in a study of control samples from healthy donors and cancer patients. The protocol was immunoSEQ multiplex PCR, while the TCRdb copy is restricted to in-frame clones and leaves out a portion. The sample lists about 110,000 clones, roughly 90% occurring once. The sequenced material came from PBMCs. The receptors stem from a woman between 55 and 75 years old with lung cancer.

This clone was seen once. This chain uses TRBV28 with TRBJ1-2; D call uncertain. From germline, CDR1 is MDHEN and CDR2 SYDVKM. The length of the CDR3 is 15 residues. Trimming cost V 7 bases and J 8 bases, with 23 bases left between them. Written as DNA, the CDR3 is TGTGCCAGCAACCCCCCCCCAGCAGGCTTTGGGGGCTACACCTTC. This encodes CASNPPPAGFGGYTF.

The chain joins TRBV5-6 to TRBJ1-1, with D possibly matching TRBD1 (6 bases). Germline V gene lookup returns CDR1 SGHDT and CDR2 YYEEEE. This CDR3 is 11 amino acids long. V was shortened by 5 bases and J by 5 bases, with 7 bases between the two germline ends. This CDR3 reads CASRQGTEAFF. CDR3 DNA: TGTGCCAGCAGGCAGGGGACTGAAGCTTTCTTT.

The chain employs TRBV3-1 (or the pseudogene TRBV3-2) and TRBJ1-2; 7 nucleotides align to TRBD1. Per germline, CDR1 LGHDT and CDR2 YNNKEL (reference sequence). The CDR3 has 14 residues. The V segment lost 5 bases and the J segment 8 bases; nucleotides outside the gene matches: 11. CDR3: CASSEGQEALGYTF. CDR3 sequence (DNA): TGTGCCAGCAGCGAAGGACAGGAGGCGTTAGGCTACACCTTC.

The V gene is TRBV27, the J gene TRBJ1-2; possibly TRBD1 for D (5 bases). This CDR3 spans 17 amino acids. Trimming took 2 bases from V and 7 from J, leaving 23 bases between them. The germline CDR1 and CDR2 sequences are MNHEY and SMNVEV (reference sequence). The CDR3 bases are TGTGCCAGCAGTTTAGCCTCGACGATTGGGGGTCGGTTTGGCTACACCTTC. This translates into CASSLASTIGGRFGYTF.

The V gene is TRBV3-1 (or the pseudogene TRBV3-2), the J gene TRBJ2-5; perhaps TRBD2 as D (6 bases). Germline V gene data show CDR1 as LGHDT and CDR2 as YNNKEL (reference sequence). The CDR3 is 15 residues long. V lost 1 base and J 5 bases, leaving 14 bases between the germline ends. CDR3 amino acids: CASSQVPAGLETQYF. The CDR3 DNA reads TGTGCCAGCAGCCAAGTTCCTGCGGGGTTGGAGACCCAGTACTTC.

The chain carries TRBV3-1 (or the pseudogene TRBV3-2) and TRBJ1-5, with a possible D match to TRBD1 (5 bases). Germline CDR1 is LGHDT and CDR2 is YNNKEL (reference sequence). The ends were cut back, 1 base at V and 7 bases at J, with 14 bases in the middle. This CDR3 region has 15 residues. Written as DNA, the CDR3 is TGTGCCAGCAGCCAAGCGGCAGGGCCCAGGCAGCCCCAGCATTTT. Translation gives CASSQAAGPRQPQHF.

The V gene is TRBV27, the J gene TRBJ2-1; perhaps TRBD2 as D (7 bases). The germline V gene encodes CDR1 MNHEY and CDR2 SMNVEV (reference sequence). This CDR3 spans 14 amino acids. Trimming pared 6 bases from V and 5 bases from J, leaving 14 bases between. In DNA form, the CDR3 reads TGTGCCAGCAGGAGGGGGGGGGTAAACAATGAGCAGTTCTTC. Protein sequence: CASRRGGVNNEQFF.